This T cell receptor beta chain was obtained from a study of blood T cell repertoires in COVID-19. Study details: Researchers got acute and convalescent COVID-19 samples from the United States, Italy and Spain.

V was shortened by 2 bases and J by 2 bases, with 6 bases between the two germline ends. There are 13 residues in the CDR3. The sample holds a few counts of this clone. Per the study methods: For nucleated cells, counts were estimated from reference gene primer amplification. Produced via immunoSEQ multiplex PCR; TCRdb's table is partial and in-frame only. V and J calls and clone size are copied from that table; D and trimming were computed from the DNA. Here the sample spans roughly 160,000 clones, roughly 93% being singletons. The chain has TRBV12-3 or TRBV12-4 and TRBJ2-5, with D unresolved. The receptor's source is a young man with acute or convalescent COVID-19. Material: peripheral blood. CDR3 loop: CASSLLRQETQYF. In DNA form, the CDR3 reads TGTGCCAGCAGTTTATTACGGCAAGAGACCCAGTACTTC.